This T cell receptor (beta chain) came from a study of cytomegalovirus exposure and HLA in healthy donors. Germline V CDR1 and CDR2: SEHNR, FQNEAQ (reference sequence). Trimming removed 1 base from V and 3 bases from J; junction bases left unmatched: 3. The CDR3 spans 14 residues. Study-level results: In vitro confirmation showed three CMV-associated chains to be CMV antigen specific. Cytomegalovirus association was assigned to about 150 TCR beta chains. Clusters of TCRs from the first cohort tended to co-occur in the 110 or so validation repertoires (as a later analysis found).

While the first cohort had 600 to 850 subjects, the donors belonged to the separate validation cohort of over a hundred subjects. Using immunoSEQ multiplex PCR, the repertoire was profiled, and TCRdb retains in-frame clones only, with some absent. The repertoire consists of about 200,000 clones, with about 81% occurring once and the leading ten covering 1% to 1.5%. This clone was seen more than once but under ten times. No antigen is known for it. Sequencing input: PBMCs. The chain recombines TRBV7-9 with TRBJ2-7; TRBD2 agrees at 7 bases. The origin of this receptor is a woman in her twenties or thirties in good health and CMV-seronegative. The CDR3 nucleotides are TGTGCCAGCAGCTTAGTAGCGGGTATCTACGAGCAGTACTTC. Translated: CASSLVAGIYEQYF.